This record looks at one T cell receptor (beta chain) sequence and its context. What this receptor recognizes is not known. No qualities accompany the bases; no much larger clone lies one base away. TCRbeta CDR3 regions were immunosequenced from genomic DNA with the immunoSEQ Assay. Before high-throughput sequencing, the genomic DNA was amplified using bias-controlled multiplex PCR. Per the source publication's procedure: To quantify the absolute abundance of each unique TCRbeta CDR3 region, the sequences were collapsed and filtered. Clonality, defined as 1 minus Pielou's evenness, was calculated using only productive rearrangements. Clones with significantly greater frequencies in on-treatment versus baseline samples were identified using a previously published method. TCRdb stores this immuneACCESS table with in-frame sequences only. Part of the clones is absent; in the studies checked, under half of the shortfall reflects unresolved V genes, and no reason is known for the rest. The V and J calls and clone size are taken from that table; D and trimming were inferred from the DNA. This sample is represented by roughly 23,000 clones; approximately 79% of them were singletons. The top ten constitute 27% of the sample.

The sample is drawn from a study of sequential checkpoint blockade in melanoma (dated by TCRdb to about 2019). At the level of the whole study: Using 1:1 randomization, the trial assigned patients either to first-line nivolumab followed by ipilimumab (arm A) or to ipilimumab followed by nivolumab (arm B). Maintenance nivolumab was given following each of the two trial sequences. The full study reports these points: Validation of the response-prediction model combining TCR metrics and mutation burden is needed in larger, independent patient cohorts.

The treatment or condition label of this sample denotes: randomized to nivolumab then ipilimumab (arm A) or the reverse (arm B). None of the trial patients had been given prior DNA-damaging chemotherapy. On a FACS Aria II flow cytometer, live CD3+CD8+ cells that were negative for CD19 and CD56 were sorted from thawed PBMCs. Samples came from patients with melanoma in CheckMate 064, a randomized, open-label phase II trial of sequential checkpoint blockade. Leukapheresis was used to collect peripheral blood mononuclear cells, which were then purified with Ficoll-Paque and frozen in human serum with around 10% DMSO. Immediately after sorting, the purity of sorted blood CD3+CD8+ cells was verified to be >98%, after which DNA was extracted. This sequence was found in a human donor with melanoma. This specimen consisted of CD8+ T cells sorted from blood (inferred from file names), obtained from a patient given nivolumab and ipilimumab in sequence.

The DNA is TGTGCCAGCACTGGTTGGAAGGGAGGGCAAGAGACCCAGTACTTC. Translated, this is CASTGWKGGQETQYF. The V gene is TRBV27 and the J gene is TRBJ2-5; 7 central nucleotides agree with TRBD2. CDR1 and CDR2, looked up from the germline V gene (reference sequence), are MNHEY and SMNVEV. The CDR3 covers 15 residues, taking in both the cysteine and the phenylalanine. Left in the record is the CDR3 DNA by itself, 45 bases read in frame from the first base. Compared with germline, V lacks 7 bases and J lacks 2 bases; bases without a gene match: 10.